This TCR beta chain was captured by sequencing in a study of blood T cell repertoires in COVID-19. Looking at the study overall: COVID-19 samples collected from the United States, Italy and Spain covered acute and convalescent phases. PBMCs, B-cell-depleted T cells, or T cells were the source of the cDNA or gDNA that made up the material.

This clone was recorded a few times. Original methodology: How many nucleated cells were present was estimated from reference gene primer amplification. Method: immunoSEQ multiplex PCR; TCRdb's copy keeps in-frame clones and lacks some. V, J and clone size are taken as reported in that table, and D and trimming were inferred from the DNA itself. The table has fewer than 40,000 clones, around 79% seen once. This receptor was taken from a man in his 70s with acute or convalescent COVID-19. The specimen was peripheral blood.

This CDR3 reads CASSVRDSSTGELFF. CDR3 nucleotide sequence: TGTGCCAGCAGCGTACGGGACAGTTCCACCGGGGAGCTGTTTTTT. The chain has TRBV9 and TRBJ2-2; TRBD1 aligns across 7 bases. This CDR3 is 15 amino acids long. Unmatched junction bases numbered 4, after V lost 1 base and J lost 4 bases. Germline lookup yields CDR1 SGDLS and CDR2 YYNGEE. The full variable domain, with the rest looked up from reference TRBV9 and TRBJ2-2, is DSGVTQTPKHLITATGQRVTLRCSPRSGDLSVYWYQQSLDQGLQFLIQYYNGEERAKGNILERFSAQQFPDLHSELNLSSLELGDSALYFCASSVRDSSTGELFFGEGSRLTVL.